This T cell receptor (beta chain) was identified in a study of blood T cell repertoires in COVID-19. About the research overall: Collection of acute and convalescent COVID-19 samples took place in the United States, Italy and Spain. In each case, the material was cDNA or gDNA derived from T cells, B-cell-depleted T cells, or PBMCs.

Germline lookup yields CDR1 SGHRS and CDR2 YFSETQ. V lost 0 bases and J lost 4, with 10 bases in between. There are 14 residues in the CDR3. Per the authors' pipeline: Nucleated cell number was recorded as an estimate derived from reference gene primer amplification. Some clones are missing from TCRdb's copy, which holds only in-frame ones; the method was immunoSEQ multiplex PCR. The V and J calls and clone size were taken over from that table, and D and trimming were inferred from the DNA. This table holds more than 300,000 clones, 87% found once. The sequencing sample was made of peripheral blood. The source is a woman in her fifties or sixties with COVID-19, enrolled during active disease. The chain combines TRBV5-1 with TRBJ2-5; TRBD1 might be the D (6 bases). The chain's CDR3 is CASSLVTGRETQYF. The DNA for the CDR3 is TGCGCCAGCAGCTTGGTGACAGGACGAGAGACCCAGTACTTC. The variable domain in full, completed from reference TRBV5-1 and TRBJ2-5, reads KAGVTQTPRYLIKTRGQQVTLSCSPISGHRSVSWYQQTPGQGLQFLFEYFSETQRNKGNFPGRFSGRQFSNSRSEMNVSTLELGDSALYLCASSLVTGRETQYFGPGTRLLVL.